This T cell receptor beta chain came from a study of blood T cells in healthy people across ages. This clonotype was seen a few times. The CDR3 totals 14 residues. Germline values: CDR1 SGHTA, CDR2 FQGNSA. Between the trimmed V and J ends, which lost 2 bases and 6 bases, there was a span of 12 bases. Together with a sample-barcoded 5' primer, a J-beta primer mix was included in a second PCR lasting about 7 to 12 cycles. One entry per CDR3 protein, called by TCRdb with MiXCR from the 5' RACE reads. The repertoire holds about 780,000 distinct CDR3 sequences, with around half as singletons. This sequence was found in a man older than 75 in good health. Sequenced input: blood. The chain combines TRBV7-2 with TRBJ2-3; D ambiguous. The CDR3 reads CASSLNLGVDTQYF. The CDR3 DNA sequence: TGTGCCAGCAGCTTAAATCTTGGCGTCGATACGCAGTATTTT. Filled out from reference TRBV7-2 and TRBJ2-3, the complete variable domain reads GAGVSQSPSNKVTEKGKDVELRCDPISGHTALYWYRQSLGQGLEFLIYFQGNSAPDKSGLPSDRFSAERTGGSVSTLTIQRTQQEDSAVYLCASSLNLGVDTQYFGPGTRLTVL.